The rows below give T cell receptor beta chains drawn from one sample of a study of T cell repertoires in cytomegalovirus infection. A single record per CDR3 protein comes from TCRdb applying MiXCR to the reads. The repertoire includes about 530,000 distinct CDR3 sequences, about a quarter of them detected once, and approximately 13% sits in the top ten. Sequences were obtained from PBMCs. The receptors originated from a human donor in good health (CMV status not recorded). Some clones in this sample may be carry-over from other donors' samples. Both conserved end residues are part of each CDR3. The D gene is left open where the match is weak. Not all rows give a size; the values are once, few, many and, for expanded clones, a class.

j_gene	abundance	d_gene	v_gene	len	CDR3aa	CDR3nt
TRBJ2-7	-	TRBD2	TRBV18	16	CASSPYDSGSGNEQYF	TGTGCCAGCTCACCTTACGATAGCGGGAGCGGTAACGAGCAGTACTTC
TRBJ1-6	-	TRBD1	TRBV28	15	CASRLPTGEASPLHF	TGTGCCAGCAGACTCCCAACAGGGGAGGCTTCACCCCTCCACTTT
TRBJ2-4	few	TRBD1	TRBV29-1	15	CSVDGWEGTGVIQYF	TGCAGCGTGGACGGATGGGAGGGGACAGGGGTCATTCAGTACTTC
TRBJ2-1	-	-	TRBV4-1	15	CASSQVGIFYNEQFF	TGCGCCAGCAGCCAAGTCGGAATCTTCTACAATGAGCAGTTCTTC
TRBJ2-7	many	TRBD1	TRBV7-2	15	CASSLAGQGQYEQYF	TGTGCCAGCAGCTTAGCGGGACAGGGGCAATACGAGCAGTACTTC
TRBJ2-2	-	TRBD1	TRBV11-1	15	CASSFRQGWPGELFF	TGTGCCAGCAGCTTTCGACAGGGGTGGCCCGGGGAGCTGTTTTTT
TRBJ2-1	many	-	TRBV7-2	15	CASSLSRGSYNEQFF	TGTGCCAGCAGCTTGAGCAGGGGCTCCTACAATGAGCAGTTCTTC
TRBJ2-5	-	-	TRBV28	15	CASRNIQGGQETQYF	TGTGCCAGCAGGAATATTCAGGGGGGACAAGAGACCCAGTACTTC
TRBJ2-1	-	TRBD2	TRBV5-1	15	CASSLLAGGRNEQFF	TGCGCCAGCAGCCTGCTAGCGGGAGGTCGCAATGAGCAGTTCTTC
TRBJ2-5	-	-	TRBV15	16	CATSRVLHPVVETQYF	TGTGCCACCAGCAGAGTCCTACATCCAGTGGTGGAGACCCAGTACTTC
TRBJ2-6	few	TRBD1	TRBV24-1	21	CATSGTPGQANRQSGANVLTF	TGTGCCACCAGTGGCACACCGGGACAGGCAAATCGCCAATCTGGGGCCAACGTCCTGACTTTC
TRBJ2-3	many	-	TRBV7-2	14	CASSLAIRTDTQYF	TGTGCCAGCAGCTTAGCGATACGGACAGATACGCAGTATTTT
TRBJ1-2	-	TRBD1	TRBV15	15	CATSRATGGIRGYTF	TGTGCCACCAGCAGGGCAACAGGGGGGATACGTGGCTACACCTTC
TRBJ1-1	-	-	TRBV7-3	14	CASSPSGMDTEAFF	TGTGCCAGCAGCCCCTCAGGGATGGACACTGAAGCTTTCTTT
TRBJ1-4	-	-	TRBV11-2	15	CASSPNRATNEKLFF	TGTGCCAGCAGCCCAAACAGGGCAACTAATGAAAAGCTGTTTTTT
TRBJ2-7	few	-	TRBV28	14	CASSSGQLPYEQYF	TGTGCCAGCAGTTCCGGACAGCTACCCTACGAGCAGTACTTC
TRBJ1-1	many	TRBD1	TRBV7-8	13	CASSQMDRGEAFF	TGTGCCAGCAGCCAGATGGACAGGGGAGAAGCTTTCTTT
TRBJ1-1	many	-	TRBV7-2	11	CAVKLGPGAFF	TGTGCCGTTAAGCTGGGGCCGGGAGCTTTCTTT
TRBJ1-5	-	-	TRBV27	16	CASSSHEGNGNQPQHF	TGTGCCAGCAGTTCCCACGAGGGAAACGGCAATCAGCCCCAGCATTTT